This T cell receptor beta chain was recorded in a study of breast tumors, draining lymph nodes, adjacent tissues. Findings and limits, study-wide: Most tumor T cells seemingly derive from lymph node, then expand in tumor. Compared with lymph nodes, tumors were less diverse; compared with nontumor tissue, more. Tumor T cell lymph node origin was a supported hypothesis, not proven. Luminal-like breast cancer showed significantly greater tumor-nontumor repertoire similarity than basal-like breast cancer did.

V lost 4 bases to trimming and J lost 3 bases; unmatched junction nucleotides: 7. CDR1 LGHNA and CDR2 YNFKEQ come from the germline V gene. The CDR3 is 16 amino acids. TCRdb called the multiplex PCR reads again in MiXCR, with one record for every CDR3 protein. The repertoire holds some 38,000 distinct CDR3 sequences, with 30% to 45% as singletons. A word on this clonotype: The antigen remains undetermined.

The chain employs TRBV4-2 and TRBJ2-7; TRBD2 agrees at 12 bases. The sequence derives from a female donor with breast cancer. Some clones in this sample may be carry-over from other donors' samples. Sample: breast tumor tissue. DNA for the CDR3: TGTGCCAGCAGCCGATGGACTAGCGGGGAGGGCTACGAGCAGTACTTC. This gives the protein CASSRWTSGEGYEQYF.